This entry concerns a single T cell receptor (beta chain). This sample was included in a study of blood T cell repertoires in COVID-19. The protocol was immunoSEQ multiplex PCR, while the TCRdb copy is restricted to in-frame clones and leaves out a portion. The sample contains approximately 55,000 clones, just over 90% of which appear only once. The sequence derives from a man in his forties or fifties with acute or convalescent COVID-19. Sequencing was carried out using peripheral blood.

The CDR3: CASSGGTSGYEQYF. The CDR3 region has the DNA TGTGCCAGCAGCGGGGGGACTAGCGGCTACGAGCAGTACTTC. This chain links TRBV9 with TRBJ2-7; 11 bases match TRBD2. Unmatched junction bases numbered 2, after V lost 3 bases and J lost 3 bases. The CDR3 is made up of 14 amino acids. CDR1 is SGDLS and CDR2 is YYNGEE in the germline V gene.